Sequencing of this T cell receptor (beta chain) was carried out in a study of human T cells and chemical hapten exposure. In the library, unique molecular identifiers were attached to individual cDNA molecules. One entry per CDR3 protein results from TCRdb running MiXCR on the RACE reads. The repertoire includes 80,000 to 100,000 distinct CDR3 sequences, less than 11% of them detected once, and approximately 4.7% sits in the top ten. Germline V gene sequence: CDR1 KGHSH, CDR2 LQKENI. Trimming stripped 8 bases from V and 4 bases from J, with 14 bases between. The CDR3 totals 14 residues. Time point defined: patch test 2, 6 weeks after DPC sensitization. Treatment meaning: therapeutic diphenylcyclopropenone sensitization with weekly scalp DPC.

This specimen consisted of whole blood, obtained in connection with sensitization to the hapten diphenylcyclopropenone (DPC). This clonotype originated in a woman aged 50 to 65 with alopecia areata. Some clones in this sample may be carry-over from other donors' samples. The rearrangement joins TRBV18 to TRBJ2-2, with D possibly matching TRBD2 (5 bases). CDR3 bases: TGTGCCAGCCTGGGAGAGCGGTCCACCGGGGAGCTGTTTTTT. Encoded protein: CASLGERSTGELFF. Full variable domain (outside the CDR3, taken from reference TRBV18 and TRBJ2-2): NAGVMQNPRHLVRRRGQEARLRCSPMKGHSHVYWYRQLPEEGLKFMVYLQKENIIDESGMPKERFSAEFPKEGPSILRIQQVVRGDSAAYFCASLGERSTGELFFGEGSRLTVL.